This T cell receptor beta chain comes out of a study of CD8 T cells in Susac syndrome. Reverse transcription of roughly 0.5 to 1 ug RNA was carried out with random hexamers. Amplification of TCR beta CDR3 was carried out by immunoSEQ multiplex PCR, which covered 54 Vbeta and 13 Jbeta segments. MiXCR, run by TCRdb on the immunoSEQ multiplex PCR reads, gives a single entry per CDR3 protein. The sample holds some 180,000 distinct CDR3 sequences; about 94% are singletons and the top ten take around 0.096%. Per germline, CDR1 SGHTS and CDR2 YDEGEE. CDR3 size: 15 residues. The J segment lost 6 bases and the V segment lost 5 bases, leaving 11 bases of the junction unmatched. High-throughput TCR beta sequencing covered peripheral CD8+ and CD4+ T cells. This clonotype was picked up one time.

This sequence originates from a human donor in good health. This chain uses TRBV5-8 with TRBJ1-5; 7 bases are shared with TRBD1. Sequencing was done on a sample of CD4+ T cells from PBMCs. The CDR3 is CASSPFEGAGQPQHF. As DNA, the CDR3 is TGTGCCAGCAGTCCCTTCGAGGGGGCGGGTCAGCCCCAGCATTTT.